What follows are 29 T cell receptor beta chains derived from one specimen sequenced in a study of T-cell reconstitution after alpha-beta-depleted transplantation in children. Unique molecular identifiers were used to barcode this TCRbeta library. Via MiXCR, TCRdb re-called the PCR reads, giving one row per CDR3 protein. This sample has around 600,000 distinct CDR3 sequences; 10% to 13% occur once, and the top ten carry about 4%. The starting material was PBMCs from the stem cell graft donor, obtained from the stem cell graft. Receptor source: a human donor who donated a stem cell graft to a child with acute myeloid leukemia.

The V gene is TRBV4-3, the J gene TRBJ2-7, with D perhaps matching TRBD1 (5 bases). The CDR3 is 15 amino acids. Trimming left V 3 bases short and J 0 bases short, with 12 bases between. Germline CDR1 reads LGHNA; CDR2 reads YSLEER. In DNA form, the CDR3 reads TGCGCCAGCAGCCAGGTGGGGCGGAGCTCCTACGAGCAGTACTTC. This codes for CASSQVGRSSYEQYF.

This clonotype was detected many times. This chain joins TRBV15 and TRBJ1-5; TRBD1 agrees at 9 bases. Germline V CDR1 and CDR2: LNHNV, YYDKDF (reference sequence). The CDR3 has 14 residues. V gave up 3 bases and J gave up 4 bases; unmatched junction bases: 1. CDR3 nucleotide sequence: TGTGCCACCAGCAGGGACAGGGGAAATCAGCCCCAGCATTTT. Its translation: CATSRDRGNQPQHF. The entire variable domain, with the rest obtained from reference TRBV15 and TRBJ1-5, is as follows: DAMVIQNPRYQVTQFGKPVTLSCSQTLNHNVMYWYQQKSSQAPKLLFHYYDKDFNNEADTPDNFQSRRPNTSFCFLDIRSPGLGDTAMYLCATSRDRGNQPQHFGDGTRLSIL.

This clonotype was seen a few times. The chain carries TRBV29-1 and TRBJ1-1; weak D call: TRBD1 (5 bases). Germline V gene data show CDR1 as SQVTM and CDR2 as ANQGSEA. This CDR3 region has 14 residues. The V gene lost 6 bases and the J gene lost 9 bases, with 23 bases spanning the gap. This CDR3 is CSVLEGSGWGQAFF. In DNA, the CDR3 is TGCAGCGTCTTAGAGGGAAGTGGATGGGGACAAGCTTTCTTT.

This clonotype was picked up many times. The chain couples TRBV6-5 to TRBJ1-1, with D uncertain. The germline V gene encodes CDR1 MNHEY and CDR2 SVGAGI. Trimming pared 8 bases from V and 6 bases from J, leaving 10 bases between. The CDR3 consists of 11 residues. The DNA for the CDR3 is TGTGCCAGCGTCCGCCTCTCTGAAGCTTTCTTT. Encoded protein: CASVRLSEAFF.

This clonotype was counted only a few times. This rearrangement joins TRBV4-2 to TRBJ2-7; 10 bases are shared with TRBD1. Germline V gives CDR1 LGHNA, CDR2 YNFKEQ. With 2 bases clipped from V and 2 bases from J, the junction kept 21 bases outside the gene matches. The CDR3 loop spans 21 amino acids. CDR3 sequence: CASSQPKGGLTGGAWAYEQYF. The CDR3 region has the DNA TGTGCCAGCAGCCAACCCAAGGGGGGGTTGACAGGGGGCGCTTGGGCCTACGAGCAGTACTTC.

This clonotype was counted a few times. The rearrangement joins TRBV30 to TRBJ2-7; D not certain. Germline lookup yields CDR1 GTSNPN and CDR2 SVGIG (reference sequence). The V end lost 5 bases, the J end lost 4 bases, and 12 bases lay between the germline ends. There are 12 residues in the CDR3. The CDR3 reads CAWGSLVYEQYF. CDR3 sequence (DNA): TGTGCCTGGGGCTCCCTGGTTTACGAGCAGTACTTC. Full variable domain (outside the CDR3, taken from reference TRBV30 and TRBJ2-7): SQTIHQWPATLVQPVGSPLSLECTVEGTSNPNLYWYRQAAGRGLQLLFYSVGIGQISSEVPQNLSASRPQDRQFILSSKKLLLSDSGFYLCAWGSLVYEQYFGPGTRLTVT.

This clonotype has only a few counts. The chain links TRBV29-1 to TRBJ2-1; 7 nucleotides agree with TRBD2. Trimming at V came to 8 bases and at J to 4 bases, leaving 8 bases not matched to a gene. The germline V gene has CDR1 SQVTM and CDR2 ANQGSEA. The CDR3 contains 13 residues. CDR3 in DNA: TGCAGCAGTGGGCTAGCGGCATACAATGAGCAGTTCTTC. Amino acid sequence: CSSGLAAYNEQFF.

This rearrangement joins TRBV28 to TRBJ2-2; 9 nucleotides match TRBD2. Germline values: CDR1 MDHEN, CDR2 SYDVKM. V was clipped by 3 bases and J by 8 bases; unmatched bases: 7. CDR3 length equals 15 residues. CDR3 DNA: TGTGCCAGCAGTTTGATGCTAGCGGGATCGGGGGAGCTGTTTTTT. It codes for CASSLMLAGSGELFF. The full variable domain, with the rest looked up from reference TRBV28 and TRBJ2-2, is DVKVTQSSRYLVKRTGEKVFLECVQDMDHENMFWYRQDPGLGLRLIYFSYDVKMKEKGDIPEGYSVSREKKERFSLILESASTNQTSMYLCASSLMLAGSGELFFGEGSRLTVL.

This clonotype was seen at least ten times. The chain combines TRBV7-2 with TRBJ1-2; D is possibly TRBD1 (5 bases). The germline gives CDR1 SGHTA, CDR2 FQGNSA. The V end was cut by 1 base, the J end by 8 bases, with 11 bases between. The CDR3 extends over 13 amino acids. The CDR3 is CASSLEGARGYTF. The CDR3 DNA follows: TGTGCCAGCAGCTTAGAAGGGGCAAGGGGCTACACCTTC.

Here the CDR3 reads CASSLAVQSGAGTEAFF. In DNA, the CDR3 is TGTGCCAGCAGTTTAGCTGTTCAGAGTGGGGCGGGGACTGAAGCTTTCTTT. The V and J genes are TRBV12-3 or TRBV12-4 and TRBJ1-1; a possible D gene is TRBD1 (5 bases). The CDR3 runs 17 residues. Trimming took off 0 bases at V and 5 bases at J, with 19 bases between the two ends.

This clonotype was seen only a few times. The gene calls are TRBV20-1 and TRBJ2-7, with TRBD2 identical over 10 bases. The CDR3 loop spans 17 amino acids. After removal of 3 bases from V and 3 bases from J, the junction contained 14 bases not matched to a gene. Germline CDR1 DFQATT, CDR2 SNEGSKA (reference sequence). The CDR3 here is CSASEDSGRPTGYEQYF. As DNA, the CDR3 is TGCAGTGCTAGTGAGGATAGCGGGAGGCCCACGGGCTACGAGCAGTACTTC.

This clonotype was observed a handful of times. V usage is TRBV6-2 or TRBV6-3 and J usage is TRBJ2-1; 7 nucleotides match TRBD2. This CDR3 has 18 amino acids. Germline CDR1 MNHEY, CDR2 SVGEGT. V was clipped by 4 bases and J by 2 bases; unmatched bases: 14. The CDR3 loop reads CASSFSLLLALPYNEQFF. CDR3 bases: TGTGCCAGCAGTTTTTCCCTCCTACTAGCGTTACCCTACAATGAGCAGTTCTTC.

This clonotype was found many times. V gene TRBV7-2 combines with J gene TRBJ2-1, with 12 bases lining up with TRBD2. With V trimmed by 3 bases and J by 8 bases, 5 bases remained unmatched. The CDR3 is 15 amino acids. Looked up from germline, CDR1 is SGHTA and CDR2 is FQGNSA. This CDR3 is CASSLGLAGSDEQFF. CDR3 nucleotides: TGTGCCAGCAGCTTGGGACTAGCGGGTAGCGATGAGCAGTTCTTC.

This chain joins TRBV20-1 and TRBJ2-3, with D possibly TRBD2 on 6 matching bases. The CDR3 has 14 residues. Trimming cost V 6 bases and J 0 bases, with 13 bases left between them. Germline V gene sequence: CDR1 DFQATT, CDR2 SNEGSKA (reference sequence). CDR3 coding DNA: TGCAGTGCAGAACGCGGGGAAAGCACAGATACGCAGTATTTT. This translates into CSAERGESTDTQYF.

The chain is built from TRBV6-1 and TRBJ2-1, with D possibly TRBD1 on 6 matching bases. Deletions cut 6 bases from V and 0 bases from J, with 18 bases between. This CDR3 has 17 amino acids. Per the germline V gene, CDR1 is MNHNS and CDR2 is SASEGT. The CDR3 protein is CASRDGALGGSYNEQFF. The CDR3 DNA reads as TGTGCCAGCAGGGACGGTGCTCTAGGGGGCTCCTACAATGAGCAGTTCTTC.

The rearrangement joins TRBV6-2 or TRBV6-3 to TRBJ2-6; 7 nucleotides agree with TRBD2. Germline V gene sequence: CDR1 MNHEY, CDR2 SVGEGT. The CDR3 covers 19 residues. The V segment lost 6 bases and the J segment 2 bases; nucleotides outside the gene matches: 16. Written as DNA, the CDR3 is TGTGCCAGCAGGACGCGGGGAAGCGGGAATCCGCCTGGGGCCAACGTCCTGACTTTC. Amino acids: CASRTRGSGNPPGANVLTF.

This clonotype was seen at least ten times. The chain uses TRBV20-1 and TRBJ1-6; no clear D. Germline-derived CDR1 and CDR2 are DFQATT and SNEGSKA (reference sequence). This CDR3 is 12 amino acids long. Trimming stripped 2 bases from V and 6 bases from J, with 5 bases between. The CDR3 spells CSARQINSPLHF. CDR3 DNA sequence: TGCAGTGCTAGACAGATTAATTCACCCCTCCACTTT.

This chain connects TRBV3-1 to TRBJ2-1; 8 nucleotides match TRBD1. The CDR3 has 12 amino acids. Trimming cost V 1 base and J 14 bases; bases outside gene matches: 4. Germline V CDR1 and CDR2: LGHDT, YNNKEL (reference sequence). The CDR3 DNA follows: TGTGCCAGCAGCCAAGTAACAGGGGGAAAGTTCTTC. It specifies CASSQVTGGKFF.

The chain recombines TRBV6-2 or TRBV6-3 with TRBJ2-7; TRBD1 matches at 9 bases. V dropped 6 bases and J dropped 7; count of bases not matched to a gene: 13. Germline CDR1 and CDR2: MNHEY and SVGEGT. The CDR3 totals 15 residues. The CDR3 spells CASRRWTGAEGEQYF. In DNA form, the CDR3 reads TGTGCCAGCAGGCGATGGACAGGGGCAGAGGGGGAGCAGTACTTC.

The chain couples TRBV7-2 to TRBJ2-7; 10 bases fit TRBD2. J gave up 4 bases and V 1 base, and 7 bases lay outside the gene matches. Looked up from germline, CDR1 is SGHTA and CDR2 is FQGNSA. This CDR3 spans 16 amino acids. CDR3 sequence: CASSLDRTSGLYEQYF. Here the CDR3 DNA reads TGTGCCAGCAGCTTAGATCGGACTAGCGGTCTATACGAGCAGTACTTC.

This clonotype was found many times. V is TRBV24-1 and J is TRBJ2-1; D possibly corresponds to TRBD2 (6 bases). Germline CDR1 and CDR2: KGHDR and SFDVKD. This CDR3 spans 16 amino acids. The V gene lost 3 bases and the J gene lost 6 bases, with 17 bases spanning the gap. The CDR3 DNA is TGTGCCACCAGTGATCCAGGGAAGACGGGGGTCAATGAGCAGTTCTTC. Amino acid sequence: CATSDPGKTGVNEQFF.

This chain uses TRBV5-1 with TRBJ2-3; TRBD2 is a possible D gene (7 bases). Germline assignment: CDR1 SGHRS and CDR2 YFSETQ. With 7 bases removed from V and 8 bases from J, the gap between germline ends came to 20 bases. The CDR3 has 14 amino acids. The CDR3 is CASSTGGLGSTQYF. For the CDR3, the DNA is TGCGCCAGCTCCACGGGGGGCCTCGGAAGTACGCAGTATTTT.

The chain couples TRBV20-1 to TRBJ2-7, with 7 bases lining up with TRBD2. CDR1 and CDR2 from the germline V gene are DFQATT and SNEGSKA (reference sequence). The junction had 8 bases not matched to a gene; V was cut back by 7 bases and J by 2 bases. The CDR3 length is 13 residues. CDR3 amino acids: CSVPRGITYEQYF. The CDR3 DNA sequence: TGCAGTGTACCGCGGGGGATAACCTACGAGCAGTACTTC.

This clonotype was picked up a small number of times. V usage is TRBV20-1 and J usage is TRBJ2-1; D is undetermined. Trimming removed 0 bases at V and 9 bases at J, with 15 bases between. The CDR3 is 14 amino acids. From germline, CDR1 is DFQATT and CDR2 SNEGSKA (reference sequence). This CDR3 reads CSAREFVGAGEQFF. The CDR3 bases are TGCAGTGCTAGAGAATTCGTCGGTGCCGGTGAGCAGTTCTTC.

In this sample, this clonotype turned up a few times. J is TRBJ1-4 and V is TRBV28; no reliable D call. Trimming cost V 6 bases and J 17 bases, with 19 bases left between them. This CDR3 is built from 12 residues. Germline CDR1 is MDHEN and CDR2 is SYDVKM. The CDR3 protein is CASSTGWRPLFF. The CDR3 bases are TGTGCCAGCAGCACCGGTTGGAGGCCCCTTTTTTTT.

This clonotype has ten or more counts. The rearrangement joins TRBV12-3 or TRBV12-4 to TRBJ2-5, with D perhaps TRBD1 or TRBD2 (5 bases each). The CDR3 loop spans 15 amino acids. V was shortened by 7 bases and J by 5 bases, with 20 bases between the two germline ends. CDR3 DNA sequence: TGTGCCAGCACCTGGAGCGGAGGAGAGGGGGAGACCCAGTACTTC. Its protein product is CASTWSGGEGETQYF.

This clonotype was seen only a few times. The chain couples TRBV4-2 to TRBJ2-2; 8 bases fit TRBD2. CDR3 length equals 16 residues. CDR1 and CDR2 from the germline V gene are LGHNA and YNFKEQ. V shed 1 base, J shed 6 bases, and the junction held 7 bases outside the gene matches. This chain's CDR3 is CASSQVGGRWAGELFF. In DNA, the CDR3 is TGTGCCAGCAGCCAAGTAGGCGGGAGGTGGGCCGGGGAGCTGTTTTTT.

CDR3 nucleotides: TGTGCCAGCACGAAGGACAGGGGTTCAGATACGCAGTATTTT. Residues: CASTKDRGSDTQYF. This chain links TRBV28 with TRBJ2-3, with 9 bases that match TRBD1. This CDR3 comprises 14 residues. Germline V gene data show CDR1 as MDHEN and CDR2 as SYDVKM. V shed 7 bases, J shed 4 bases, and the junction held 6 bases outside the gene matches.

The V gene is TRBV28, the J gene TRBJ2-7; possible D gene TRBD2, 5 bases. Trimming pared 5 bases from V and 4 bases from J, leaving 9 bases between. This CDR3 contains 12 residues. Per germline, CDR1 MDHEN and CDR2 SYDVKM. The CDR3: CASSPDWYEQYF. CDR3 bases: TGTGCCAGCAGTCCGGACTGGTACGAGCAGTACTTC.